The text below deals with one TCR beta chain. Its target is not known. Germline V gene sequence: CDR1 MDHEN, CDR2 SYDVKM. The CDR3 has 17 amino acids. V lost 2 bases and J lost 7; bases outside the gene matches: 13. This entry comes from a study of identical twins. General study findings and limits: While abundant cord blood beta clonotypes carried fewer insertions, memory repertoires showed no such pattern. Researchers caution that invariant MAIT and iNKT cells could partly confound zero-insertion analyses.

The authors used template switching to add a universal primer site and gave cDNA unique molecular identifiers. In TCRdb, the 5' RACE reads were re-called with MiXCR into one record per CDR3 protein. The sample holds approximately 300,000 distinct CDR3 sequences, 8% to 9.5% seen once. These data are also associated with another study on yellow fever vaccine responses in identical twins.

The sample comprised CD8+ T cells sorted from blood. The V gene is TRBV28, the J gene TRBJ2-3; 9 nucleotides align to TRBD2. This TCR derives from a woman aged 18-35 years in good health. The CDR3 sequence is CASSLVAGGPRGYTQYF. The CDR3 region has the DNA TGTGCCAGCAGTTTAGTCGCGGGAGGGCCCCGCGGATATACGCAGTATTTT.